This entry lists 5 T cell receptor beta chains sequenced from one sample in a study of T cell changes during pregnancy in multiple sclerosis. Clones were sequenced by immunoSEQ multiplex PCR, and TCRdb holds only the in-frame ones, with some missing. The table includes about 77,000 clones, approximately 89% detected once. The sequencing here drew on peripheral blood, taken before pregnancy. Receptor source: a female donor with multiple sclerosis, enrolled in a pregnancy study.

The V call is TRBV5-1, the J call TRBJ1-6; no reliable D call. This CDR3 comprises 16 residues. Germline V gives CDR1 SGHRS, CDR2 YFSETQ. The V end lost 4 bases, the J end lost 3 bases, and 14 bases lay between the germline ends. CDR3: CASSDSAGYYNSPLHF. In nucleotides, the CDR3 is TGCGCCAGCAGCGATTCCGCGGGGTACTATAATTCACCCCTCCACTTT.

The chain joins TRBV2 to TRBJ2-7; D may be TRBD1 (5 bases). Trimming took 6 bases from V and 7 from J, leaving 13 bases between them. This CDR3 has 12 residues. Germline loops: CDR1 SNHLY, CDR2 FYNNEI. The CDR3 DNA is TGTGCCAGCAGAGACCCAGGGTATGAGCAGTACTTC. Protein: CASRDPGYEQYF.

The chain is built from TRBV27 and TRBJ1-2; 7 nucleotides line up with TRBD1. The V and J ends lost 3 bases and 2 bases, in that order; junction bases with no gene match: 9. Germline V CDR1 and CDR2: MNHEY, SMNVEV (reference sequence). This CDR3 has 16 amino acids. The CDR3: CASSFHPTQGNYGYTF. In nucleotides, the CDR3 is TGTGCCAGCAGTTTCCACCCCACACAGGGGAACTATGGCTACACCTTC.

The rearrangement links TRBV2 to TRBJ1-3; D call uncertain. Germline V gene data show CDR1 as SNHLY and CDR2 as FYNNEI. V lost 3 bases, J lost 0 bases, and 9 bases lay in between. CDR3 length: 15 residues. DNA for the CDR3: TGTGCCAGCAGTGACAGGCAGTCCTCTGGAAACACCATATATTTT. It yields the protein CASSDRQSSGNTIYF.

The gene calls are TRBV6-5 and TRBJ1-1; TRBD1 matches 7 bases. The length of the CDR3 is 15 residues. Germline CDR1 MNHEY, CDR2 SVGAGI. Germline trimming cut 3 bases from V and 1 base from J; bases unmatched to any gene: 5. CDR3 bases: TGTGCCAGCAGTTATTTTGGGACAGCGAACACTGAAGCTTTCTTT. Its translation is CASSYFGTANTEAFF.